A single sample gave rise to the 20 T cell receptor beta chains below, sequenced in a study of blood T cell repertoires in COVID-19. The data were produced by immunoSEQ multiplex PCR, yet TCRdb's version contains in-frame clones alone and is incomplete. The data show around 100,000 clones, 74% seen once. The sample taken for sequencing was peripheral blood. These receptors all come from a man in his sixties or seventies with COVID-19, enrolled during active disease.

This clone has more than one count but fewer than ten. The V gene is TRBV6-6, the J gene TRBJ2-3; 16 nucleotides align to TRBD2. V lost 5 bases, J lost 4 bases, and 3 bases stayed unmatched. CDR1 MNHNY and CDR2 SVGAGI come from the germline V gene (reference sequence). This CDR3 has 16 amino acids. The CDR3 reads CASSSGTSGRADTQYF. The CDR3 DNA is TGTGCCAGCAGTAGCGGGACTAGCGGGAGGGCAGATACGCAGTATTTT.

This clone has just a few counts. The genes are TRBV7-8 and TRBJ2-1, with 8 positions matching TRBD1. This CDR3 is built from 14 residues. Trimming removed 3 bases from V and 7 bases from J; junction bases left unmatched: 5. Germline lookup yields CDR1 SGHVS and CDR2 FQNEAQ. The chain's CDR3 is CASSLRTGFNEQFF. CDR3 DNA: TGTGCCAGCAGCTTGAGGACAGGGTTTAATGAGCAGTTCTTC.

V gene TRBV2 combines with J gene TRBJ2-4; TRBD1 aligns across 9 bases. Looked up from germline, CDR1 is SNHLY and CDR2 is FYNNEI. The trim removed 4 bases at V and 2 bases at J, leaving 12 bases unmatched. This CDR3 is 18 amino acids long. The CDR3 DNA reads TGTGCCAGCAGTGCCGGGACAGGGTGGCTTCGGACCAAAAACATTCAGTACTTC. This gives the protein CASSAGTGWLRTKNIQYF.

The table lists this clone with many counts. The rearrangement links TRBV30 to TRBJ1-2; 8 bases fit TRBD1. The V gene end was trimmed by 3 bases and the J gene end by 4 bases; junction bases not matched to a gene: 4. The CDR3 spans 13 residues. From germline, CDR1 is GTSNPN and CDR2 SVGIG (reference sequence). As DNA, the CDR3 is TGTGCCTGGAGAAGGGACAGGCCCTATGGCTACACCTTC. It encodes CAWRRDRPYGYTF.

V gene TRBV30 combines with J gene TRBJ2-3, with 10 bases matching TRBD2. The CDR3 has 15 residues. Germline-derived CDR1 and CDR2 are GTSNPN and SVGIG (reference sequence). V was pared by 3 bases and J by 5 bases, with 8 bases of the junction left unmatched. The CDR3 DNA follows: TGTGCCTGGAGCCTTTGGGGGACTAGCGAAGATACGCAGTATTTT. It is translated as CAWSLWGTSEDTQYF.

This chain uses TRBV6-5 with TRBJ1-2, with TRBD1 identical over 11 bases. Germline V gene data show CDR1 as MNHEY and CDR2 as SVGAGI. After removal of 5 bases from V and 4 bases from J, the junction contained 6 bases not matched to a gene. The CDR3 is 15 residues long. The CDR3 loop is CASSQGTGGFYGYTF. CDR3 DNA sequence: TGTGCCAGCAGTCAGGGGACAGGGGGATTCTATGGCTACACCTTC.

This rearrangement joins TRBV28 to TRBJ2-1, with D maybe TRBD1 (6 bases). CDR1 is MDHEN and CDR2 is SYDVKM in the germline V gene. The CDR3 covers 15 residues. Trimming removed 4 bases at V and 7 bases at J, with 17 bases between. DNA for the CDR3: TGTGCCAGCAGTTCTCCCCCCAGGGGCCGAAATGAGCAGTTCTTC. Translated: CASSSPPRGRNEQFF.

V usage is TRBV7-9 and J usage is TRBJ1-5; 8 bases map to TRBD1. After removal of 3 bases from V and 0 bases from J, the junction contained 10 bases not matched to a gene. This CDR3 is built from 18 residues. Germline assignment: CDR1 SEHNR and CDR2 FQNEAQ (reference sequence). The CDR3 DNA reads as TGTGCCAGCAGCTTCACAGGGCAGGGGGCTCTTAGCAATCAGCCCCAGCATTTT. Translation: CASSFTGQGALSNQPQHF.

The chain recombines TRBV28 with TRBJ1-1, with a possible D match to TRBD1 (5 bases). V was clipped by 8 bases and J by 5 bases, with 18 bases between them. This CDR3 is 14 amino acids long. CDR1 is MDHEN, CDR2 SYDVKM, per germline. This CDR3 reads CASRPPAGRTEAFF. The CDR3 DNA is TGTGCCAGCCGACCTCCCGCGGGGCGGACTGAAGCTTTCTTT.

The chain employs TRBV5-8 and TRBJ2-1; 7 bases match TRBD1. Trimming removed 0 bases from V and 3 bases from J; junction bases left unmatched: 6. The CDR3 has 16 residues. The germline V gene has CDR1 SGHTS and CDR2 YDEGEE. The CDR3 region has the DNA TGTGCCAGCAGCTTGGCCCAGGGGGTCGTCTACAATGAGCAGTTCTTC. This codes for CASSLAQGVVYNEQFF. The variable domain in full, completed from reference TRBV5-8 and TRBJ2-1, reads EAGVTQSPTHLIKTRGQQATLRCSPISGHTSVYWYQQALGLGLQFLLWYDEGEERNRGNFPPRFSGRQFPNYSSELNVNALELEDSALYLCASSLAQGVVYNEQFFGPGTRLTVL.

This clone was seen a handful of times. The chain joins TRBV27 to TRBJ1-5; tentative D call: TRBD1 (5 bases). Trimming left V 3 bases short and J 7 bases short, with 22 bases between. The CDR3 consists of 17 residues. In germline, CDR1 is MNHEY, CDR2 SMNVEV (reference sequence). In DNA, the CDR3 is TGTGCCAGCAGTTTGAGTCCCCCGGGGGGTGAGTGGCAGCCCCAGCATTTT. It is translated as CASSLSPPGGEWQPQHF.

The V call is TRBV5-1, the J call TRBJ1-6; D may be TRBD1 (5 bases). Trimming stripped 3 bases from V and 6 bases from J, with 16 bases between. The CDR3 loop spans 16 amino acids. Germline V lookup: CDR1 SGHRS, CDR2 YFSETQ. The CDR3 here is CASSSAGRMGNSPLHF. As DNA, the CDR3 is TGCGCCAGCAGCTCAGCGGGACGGATGGGTAATTCACCCCTCCACTTT.

This clone was recorded only once. The CDR3 protein is CASRMGGRSGNTIYF. The CDR3, as DNA: TGCGCCAGCAGGATGGGGGGGCGGTCTGGAAACACCATATATTTT. The genes are TRBV10-1 and TRBJ1-3, with a weak D call TRBD1 (6 bases). V dropped 6 bases and J dropped 1 base, with 13 bases sitting between them. From germline, CDR1 is WNHNN and CDR2 SYGVQD (reference sequence). This CDR3 contains 15 residues.

The gene calls are TRBV5-4 and TRBJ1-2; no firm D call. With 2 bases removed from V and 0 bases from J, the gap between germline ends came to 11 bases. CDR3 length: 15 residues. CDR1 and CDR2 (germline): SGHNT, YYREEE (reference sequence). In nucleotides, the CDR3 is TGTGCCAGCAGCTTTGGGGAGGGAACTAACTATGGCTACACCTTC. Translated, it gives CASSFGEGTNYGYTF. The full variable domain, with the rest looked up from reference TRBV5-4 and TRBJ1-2, is ETGVTQSPTHLIKTRGQQVTLRCSSQSGHNTVSWYQQALGQGPQFIFQYYREEENGRGNFPPRFSGLQFPNYSSELNVNALELDDSALYLCASSFGEGTNYGYTFGSGTRLTVV.

V is TRBV4-3 and J is TRBJ2-7; 12 nucleotides agree with TRBD1. Germline loops: CDR1 LGHNA, CDR2 YSLEER. V was pared by 0 bases and J by 3 bases, with 3 bases of the junction left unmatched. CDR3 length equals 16 residues. Here the CDR3 DNA reads TGCGCCAGCAGCCAAGAAGGGACAGGGGGCTACTACGAGCAGTACTTC. Residues: CASSQEGTGGYYEQYF.

In this sample, this clone turned up once. This chain uses TRBV19 with TRBJ2-6; perhaps TRBD2 as D (7 bases). The germline V gene has CDR1 LNHDA and CDR2 SQIVND (reference sequence). V lost 5 bases, J lost 1 base, and 15 bases lay in between. CDR3 length: 17 residues. CDR3 coding DNA: TGTGCCAGTAGTCGGGGGGCCGATCTATCTGGGGCCAACGTCCTGACTTTC. Protein: CASSRGADLSGANVLTF.

V usage is TRBV27 and J usage is TRBJ2-7, with 12 nucleotides matching TRBD1. V was pared by 6 bases and J by 3 bases, with 6 bases of the junction left unmatched. There are 15 residues in the CDR3. CDR1 is MNHEY, CDR2 SMNVEV, per germline (reference sequence). The CDR3 DNA reads as TGTGCCAGCAGCCCCGGGACAGGGGGCTTCTACGAGCAGTACTTC. It specifies CASSPGTGGFYEQYF.

The chain links TRBV24-1 to TRBJ2-1; a possible D gene is TRBD2 (7 bases). CDR1 and CDR2 from the germline V gene are KGHDR and SFDVKD. This CDR3 contains 16 residues. V lost 3 bases to trimming and J lost 0 bases, with 11 bases between them. The CDR3, as DNA: TGTGCCACCAGTGATCCCCGGGGGGCCTCCTACAATGAGCAGTTCTTC. Translation: CATSDPRGASYNEQFF.

The chain carries TRBV5-1 and TRBJ2-5, with 10 bases that match TRBD2. Trimming at V came to 0 bases and at J to 5 bases, leaving 4 bases not matched to a gene. In germline, CDR1 is SGHRS, CDR2 YFSETQ. This CDR3 has 15 amino acids. CDR3 amino acids: CASSLVASGSETQYF. CDR3 coding DNA: TGCGCCAGCAGCTTGGTGGCTAGCGGGAGTGAGACCCAGTACTTC.

The V and J genes are TRBV19 and TRBJ2-2; the D gene is possibly TRBD1 (5 bases). Trimming cost V 5 bases and J 1 base, with 8 bases left between them. CDR3 length equals 14 residues. Germline values: CDR1 LNHDA, CDR2 SQIVND (reference sequence). For the CDR3, the DNA is TGTGCCAGTAGTTTGCAGGGGAACACCGGGGAGCTGTTTTTT. Amino acids: CASSLQGNTGELFF.